This T cell receptor (beta chain) was captured in a study of OX40 agonist ivuxolimab in advanced cancers. Overall study context: Given to patients was ivuxolimab, an agonistic anti-OX40 (CD134) antibody. Earlier anti-PD-1, anti-PD-L1 or anti-CTLA-4 therapy was permitted; about 44% had received some.

Sequencing was performed with immunoSEQ multiplex PCR; in TCRdb, only in-frame clones are kept and a portion is missing. The sample consists of tens of thousands of clones, 80% to 85% of them appearing once. The study, taken as a whole, reports: Individuals who were partial responders at 0.1-3.0 mg/kg had clonal expansion that ranked among the lowest. The mean number of expanded clones was higher in CD8+ T cells than in CD4+.

On this clone itself: Its antigen is undetermined. Other DNA sequences in the same sample also yield this CDR3.

This sequence was found in an adult with an advanced solid tumor such as melanoma, head and neck, liver or kidney cancer. The source material was CD4+ or CD8+ T cells sorted from blood, sampled in a trial of the OX40 agonist ivuxolimab.

CDR3 amino acids: CSVVWVAKNIQYF. The CDR3 DNA reads as TGCAGCGTTGTCTGGGTAGCCAAAAACATTCAGTACTTC. The chain couples TRBV29-1 to TRBJ2-4; D unclear. The CDR3 is 13 residues long. Germline V lookup: CDR1 SQVTM, CDR2 ANQGSEA. V lost 4 bases and J lost 0, with 7 bases in between.